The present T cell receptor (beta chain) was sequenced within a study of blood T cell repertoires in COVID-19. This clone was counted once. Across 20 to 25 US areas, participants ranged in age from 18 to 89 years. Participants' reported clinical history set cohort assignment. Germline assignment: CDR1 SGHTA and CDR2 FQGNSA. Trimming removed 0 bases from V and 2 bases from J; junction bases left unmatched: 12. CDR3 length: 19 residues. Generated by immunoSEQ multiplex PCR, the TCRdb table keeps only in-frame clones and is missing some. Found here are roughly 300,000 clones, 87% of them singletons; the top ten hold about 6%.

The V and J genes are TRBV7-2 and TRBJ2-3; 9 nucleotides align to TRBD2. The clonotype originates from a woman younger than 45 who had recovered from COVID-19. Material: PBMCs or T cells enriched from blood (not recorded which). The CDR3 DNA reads TGTGCCAGCAGCTTAGCTAGCGGGAGCACTACCGCCTCCACAGATACGCAGTATTTT. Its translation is CASSLASGSTTASTDTQYF.